The 10 T cell receptor beta chains below were found in one sample sequenced in a study of vaccination and CD4 T cells after COVID-19. The Oncomine TCR Beta short-read assay was applied to DNA of cultured CD4+ T cells. From the PCR reads, TCRdb called clonotypes with MiXCR, one entry per CDR3 protein. The table records around 15,000 distinct CDR3 sequences, approximately 57% of them present only once. Regarding treatment: approximately 11-day PBMC culture with coronavirus spike peptide pools or control peptides (ViraFEST assay). No antigen is known for these receptors. The material sequenced was CD4+ T cells from blood, cultured in vitro. These receptor sequences come from a human donor who had recovered from COVID-19.

The J gene is TRBJ2-3, the V gene TRBV11-1; 8 nucleotides agree with TRBD2. The CDR3 is 15 residues long. V gave up 4 bases and J gave up 4 bases; unmatched junction bases: 7. Germline CDR1 SGHAT, CDR2 FQDESV (reference sequence). The CDR3 reads CASSSRRGASDTQYF. DNA of the CDR3: TGTGCCAGCAGCTCCAGGCGGGGGGCCTCAGATACGCAGTATTTT.

V is TRBV25-1 and J is TRBJ1-5, with a possible D match to TRBD1 (5 bases). V lost 1 base and J 2 bases, leaving 12 bases between the germline ends. The CDR3 sequence is 16 residues long. Germline V gene lookup returns CDR1 MGHDK and CDR2 SYGVNS. The CDR3 DNA follows: TGTGCCAGCAGTGAATCTGGGCAGGGCGGCAATCAGCCCCAGCATTTT. Amino acid sequence: CASSESGQGGNQPQHF.

The rearrangement joins TRBV7-2 to TRBJ2-7, with a possible D match to TRBD1 (6 bases). Germline loops: CDR1 SGHTA, CDR2 FQGNSA. The CDR3 runs 12 residues. The V end lost 8 bases, the J end lost 7 bases, and 15 bases lay between the germline ends. CDR3 loop: CASSEQGLEQYF. CDR3 bases: TGTGCCAGCTCCGAACAGGGTCTAGAGCAGTACTTC.

This clonotype was detected once. V gene TRBV20-1 combines with J gene TRBJ2-5; possibly TRBD1 for D (6 bases). V was pared by 3 bases and J by 0 bases, with 14 bases between. The germline V gene has CDR1 DFQATT and CDR2 SNEGSKA (reference sequence). The CDR3 is 15 residues long. The CDR3 loop is CSARANRDDQETQYF. CDR3 bases: TGCAGTGCTAGGGCGAACAGGGACGACCAAGAGACCCAGTACTTC.

In regard to this clonotype: A junction end diverges from the germline sequence, so it may reflect a read error. The chain couples TRBV20-1 to TRBJ2-7; D is perhaps TRBD2 (7 bases). The CDR3 has 14 residues. The germline gives CDR1 DFQATT, CDR2 SNEGSKA (reference sequence). CDR3 sequence (DNA): TGCAGTGCAAGAGGGGGAGGGACTTCCTACGAGCAGTACTTC. It yields the protein CSARGGGTSYEQYF.

This rearrangement joins TRBV24-1 to TRBJ2-1; 8 positions agree with TRBD2. V gave up 6 bases and J gave up 4 bases; unmatched junction bases: 10. CDR1 and CDR2 from the germline V gene are KGHDR and SFDVKD. The CDR3 contains 16 residues. The CDR3 reads CATSNKGGTSYNEQFF. The DNA for the CDR3 is TGTGCCACCAGTAACAAGGGGGGGACTAGTTACAATGAGCAGTTCTTC.

The chain links TRBV21-1 to TRBJ1-2; the table's D call of TRBD1 was not tested on the DNA. TRBV21-1 is a pseudogene. This CDR3 region has 16 residues. In DNA form, the CDR3 reads TGTGCCAGCAGCCGAAAGGGGGCAGGGGGCCGGTATGGCTACACCTTC. It yields the protein CASSRKGAGGRYGYTF.

The CDR3 loop reads CASSTQGMGVQETQYF. The CDR3 DNA follows: TGTGCCAGTAGTACCCAGGGGATGGGAGTTCAAGAGACCCAGTACTTC. The chain recombines TRBV19 with TRBJ2-5, with D possibly matching TRBD1 (6 bases). The V end was cut by 4 bases, the J end by 2 bases, with 17 bases between. The CDR3 extends over 16 amino acids. CDR1 is LNHDA and CDR2 is SQIVND in the germline V gene (reference sequence).

In this sample, this clonotype turned up a few times. V gene TRBV19 combines with J gene TRBJ1-6; 12 nucleotides line up with TRBD1. Germline trimming cut 3 bases from V and 9 bases from J; bases unmatched to any gene: 9. There are 17 residues in the CDR3. The germline V gene encodes CDR1 LNHDA and CDR2 SQIVND (reference sequence). The CDR3 loop is CASSMAGGTGGSSPLHF. CDR3 sequence (DNA): TGTGCCAGTAGTATGGCGGGGGGGACAGGGGGCAGTTCACCCCTCCACTTT.

V gene TRBV20-1 combines with J gene TRBJ1-2, with TRBD1 identical over 8 bases. Germline-derived CDR1 and CDR2 are DFQATT and SNEGSKA (reference sequence). J was trimmed by 8 bases and V by 4 bases; bases with no gene match: 6. The CDR3 length is 12 residues. This CDR3 is CSATSTGAGYTF. In DNA form, the CDR3 reads TGCAGTGCTACCTCGACAGGGGCCGGCTACACCTTC.